The entry that follows covers one T cell receptor (beta chain) sequence. Its cognate antigen is unknown. The CDR3 contains 13 residues. The germline gives CDR1 MNHNY, CDR2 SVGAGI (reference sequence). Trimming left V 2 bases short and J 7 bases short, with 8 bases between. This record comes from a study of cytomegalovirus exposure and HLA in healthy donors. Notes on the study in general: The study listed 150 to 200 cytomegalovirus-associated TCR beta chains.

In the PCR, 60 Vbeta and 13 Jbeta primers were used. Clones were sequenced by immunoSEQ multiplex PCR, and TCRdb holds only the in-frame ones, with some missing. The sample lists approximately 190,000 clones; 60% to 80% were seen once. Source material: PBMCs. The V and J genes are TRBV6-6 and TRBJ1-4; D is possibly TRBD1 (5 bases). This TCR derives from a woman in her thirties in good health and CMV-seropositive. This CDR3 reads CASSYRGTEKLFF. In nucleotides, the CDR3 is TGTGCCAGCAGTTACAGGGGTACTGAAAAACTGTTTTTT.